Below are 23 T cell receptor beta chains sequenced from a single sample in a study of T-cell reconstitution after alpha-beta-depleted transplantation in children. This sample's TCRbeta library carried unique molecular identifier barcodes. TCRdb re-derived calls from the PCR reads in MiXCR, one entry per CDR3 protein. The top ten clones hold about 41% of a sample with around 230,000 distinct CDR3 sequences, around a sixth of them seen once. Sequencing was performed on PBMCs, mostly from graft donor cells, taken 360 days after TCRalphabeta/CD19-depleted stem cell transplant. These TCRs come from a male patient between 2 and 10 years old who had a stem cell transplant for acute lymphoblastic leukemia, so the T cells may come from the graft donor.

This clonotype was seen repeatedly, ten times or more. The chain joins TRBV7-8 to TRBJ2-5, with D possibly being TRBD1 or TRBD2 (5 bases each). The germline CDR1 and CDR2 sequences are SGHVS and FQNEAQ. The CDR3 has 13 residues. V lost 5 bases to trimming and J lost 2 bases, with 9 bases between them. CDR3 amino acids: CASSMGVQETQYF. The CDR3 nucleotides read TGTGCCAGCAGCATGGGGGTACAAGAGACCCAGTACTTC.

This clonotype showed up just a few times. The chain combines TRBV27 with TRBJ2-7; 7 bases match TRBD1. CDR1 is MNHEY and CDR2 is SMNVEV in the germline V gene (reference sequence). V dropped 3 bases and J dropped 9; count of bases not matched to a gene: 11. The CDR3 loop spans 14 amino acids. Here the CDR3 DNA reads TGTGCCAGCAGTTTGCGCGCCAGGGGGAATCCGCAGTACTTC. Translation: CASSLRARGNPQYF.

This clonotype came up once. The chain is built from TRBV27 and TRBJ2-7; D could derive from TRBD1 or TRBD2 (5 bases each). Trimming shortened V by 10 bases and J by 4 bases, and 29 bases separated the two germline ends. CDR1 and CDR2 from the germline V gene are MNHEY and SMNVEV (reference sequence). There are 17 residues in the CDR3. The CDR3 DNA reads as TGTGCCACCCTGGGGCTAACCGGAAAAAGAGGGTCATACGAGCAGTACTTC. It encodes CATLGLTGKRGSYEQYF.

This clonotype has a count of ten or more. V usage is TRBV20-1 and J usage is TRBJ2-3, with D perhaps matching TRBD1 (5 bases). Per the germline V gene, CDR1 is DFQATT and CDR2 is SNEGSKA (reference sequence). CDR3 length: 15 amino acids. Trimming took 1 base from V and 5 from J, leaving 16 bases between them. The CDR3: CSARAPGRAKDTQYF. CDR3 DNA: TGCAGTGCTAGAGCCCCGGGCAGGGCCAAAGATACGCAGTATTTT.

This chain links TRBV11-2 with TRBJ2-3, with 9 bases fitting TRBD2. The germline V gene encodes CDR1 SGHAT and CDR2 FQNNGV. Germline trimming cut 1 base from V and 4 bases from J; bases unmatched to any gene: 3. CDR3 size: 15 residues. Here the CDR3 reads CASSLGTSVPDTQYF. CDR3 in DNA: TGTGCCAGCAGCTTAGGGACTAGCGTCCCAGATACGCAGTATTTT.

This chain links TRBV19 with TRBJ2-1; D is perhaps TRBD2 (6 bases). The CDR3 is made up of 17 amino acids. V was cut by 5 bases and J by 0 bases, with 17 bases left in between. Germline CDR1 LNHDA, CDR2 SQIVND (reference sequence). Here the CDR3 reads CASSPGPLANSYNEQFF. The CDR3 nucleotides read TGTGCCAGTAGTCCAGGACCCCTAGCGAACTCCTACAATGAGCAGTTCTTC.

This clonotype was found a few times. The rearrangement links TRBV7-2 to TRBJ2-1; 11 bases are a match to TRBD2. CDR3 length equals 17 residues. Germline lookup yields CDR1 SGHTA and CDR2 FQGNSA. V shed 1 base, J shed 3 bases, and the junction held 5 bases outside the gene matches. The CDR3 loop reads CASSLGLLAGVYNEQFF. The CDR3 DNA is TGTGCCAGCAGCTTAGGGTTACTAGCGGGGGTCTACAATGAGCAGTTCTTC.

The table lists this clonotype with a count of one. The rearrangement links TRBV6-5 to TRBJ2-7; D unclear. Trimming cost V 2 bases and J 4 bases, with 9 bases left between them. Germline V lookup: CDR1 MNHEY, CDR2 SVGAGI. The CDR3 is made up of 13 amino acids. The CDR3 DNA follows: TGTGCCAGCAGTTACGAAGACGGATACGAGCAGTACTTC. Protein: CASSYEDGYEQYF.

This sequence joins TRBV4-1 and TRBJ2-2; 8 nucleotides match TRBD2. Germline-derived CDR1 and CDR2 are MGHRA and YSYEKL. This CDR3 region has 15 residues. V lost 3 bases to trimming and J lost 5 bases; unmatched junction nucleotides: 5. CDR3: CASSQIGGRTGELFF. The CDR3 DNA is TGCGCCAGCAGCCAGATAGGCGGGAGGACCGGGGAGCTGTTTTTT.

This clonotype was seen many times. This chain joins TRBV27 and TRBJ2-2; D gene uncertain. V lost 2 bases, J lost 6 bases, and 13 bases lay in between. The germline V gene encodes CDR1 MNHEY and CDR2 SMNVEV (reference sequence). CDR3 size: 15 residues. This chain's CDR3 is CASSLGQYPAGELFF. The CDR3 DNA reads TGTGCCAGCAGTTTAGGCCAGTACCCCGCCGGGGAGCTGTTTTTT.

This chain joins TRBV28 and TRBJ2-6, with D uncertain. Trimming pared 2 bases from V and 0 bases from J, leaving 8 bases between. The CDR3 consists of 16 residues. CDR1 and CDR2 from the germline V gene are MDHEN and SYDVKM. The CDR3 protein is CASSLRRASGANVLTF. The CDR3 nucleotides are TGTGCCAGCAGTTTAAGAAGGGCCTCTGGGGCCAACGTCCTGACTTTC.

In its sample, this clonotype was seen a few times. The chain combines TRBV12-3 or TRBV12-4 with TRBJ2-1; D is perhaps TRBD1 or TRBD2 (5 bases each). The ends were cut back, 5 bases at V and 3 bases at J, with 17 bases in the middle. There are 16 residues in the CDR3. The CDR3 bases are TGTGCCAGCAGTACCCGACAGCTTGGGGGCTACAATGAGCAGTTCTTC. Its protein product is CASSTRQLGGYNEQFF.

The chain recombines TRBV7-9 with TRBJ2-3, with 8 bases aligning to TRBD2. The V segment lost 2 bases and the J segment 0 bases; nucleotides outside the gene matches: 4. This CDR3 comprises 16 residues. Germline V gives CDR1 SEHNR, CDR2 FQNEAQ (reference sequence). Written as DNA, the CDR3 is TGTGCCAGCAGCTTAACTAGCGGATTTAGCACAGATACGCAGTATTTT. This encodes CASSLTSGFSTDTQYF.

This clonotype was counted only a few times. V is TRBV20-1 and J is TRBJ2-3, with TRBD2 matching over 9 bases. CDR3 length equals 15 residues. Losses at the gene ends were 5 bases for V and 0 bases for J; bases not matched to a gene: 6. Per germline, CDR1 DFQATT and CDR2 SNEGSKA (reference sequence). The CDR3 DNA follows: TGCAGTGCTTCTCCTCTAGCGGGGAGCACAGATACGCAGTATTTT. Amino acids: CSASPLAGSTDTQYF.

The chain employs TRBV7-9 and TRBJ2-1; 12 bases map to TRBD1. This CDR3 comprises 16 residues. With V trimmed by 5 bases and J by 5 bases, 7 bases remained unmatched. Germline CDR1 is SEHNR and CDR2 is FQNEAQ (reference sequence). The CDR3 bases are TGTGCCAGCAGCCCTCGGGACAGGGGGCTTCACAATGAGCAGTTCTTC. Encoded protein: CASSPRDRGLHNEQFF.

The gene calls are TRBV6-5 and TRBJ1-5; possibly TRBD1 for D (5 bases). The CDR3 contains 15 residues. V was trimmed by 7 bases and J by 6 bases, leaving 19 bases between them. Germline V gene sequence: CDR1 MNHEY, CDR2 SVGAGI. CDR3 nucleotides: TGTGCCAGCATGTTTGGGGCAGGGATAGGTCAGCCCCAGCATTTT. This sequence encodes CASMFGAGIGQPQHF.

The genes are TRBV7-3 and TRBJ2-3, with 13 bases aligning to TRBD2. After removal of 5 bases from V and 6 bases from J, the junction contained 8 bases not matched to a gene. Germline V lookup: CDR1 SGHTA, CDR2 FQGTGA. The CDR3 is 16 residues long. The CDR3 protein is CASSPQLAGGIDTQYF. The DNA of the CDR3 is TGTGCCAGCAGCCCGCAACTAGCGGGGGGGATTGATACGCAGTATTTT. Drawing the rest from reference TRBV7-3 and TRBJ2-3, the complete variable domain is GAGVSQTPSNKVTEKGKYVELRCDPISGHTALYWYRQSLGQGPEFLIYFQGTGAADDSGLPNDRFFAVRPEGSVSTLKIQRTERGDSAVYLCASSPQLAGGIDTQYFGPGTRLTVL.

In this sample, this clonotype turned up a few times. J is TRBJ1-1 and V is TRBV7-8; 7 positions match TRBD1. CDR3 length equals 18 residues. Per the germline V gene, CDR1 is SGHVS and CDR2 is FQNEAQ. Trimming removed 2 bases from V and 0 bases from J; junction bases left unmatched: 12. CDR3 nucleotide sequence: TGTGCCAGCAGCTTATTTTATACAGGGGTCCCTATGAACACTGAAGCTTTCTTT. It translates to CASSLFYTGVPMNTEAFF.

The chain has TRBV10-3 and TRBJ2-3, with D unclear. The germline V gene encodes CDR1 ENHRY and CDR2 SYGVKD. Between the trimmed V and J ends, which lost 3 bases and 4 bases, there was a span of 8 bases. CDR3 length: 13 amino acids. The CDR3 reads CAISEGPADTQYF. CDR3 nucleotide sequence: TGTGCCATCAGTGAAGGCCCCGCAGATACGCAGTATTTT.

The V gene is TRBV6-5, the J gene TRBJ1-6; 8 bases fit TRBD1. V shed 6 bases, J shed 8 bases, and the junction held 6 bases outside the gene matches. Germline V gives CDR1 MNHEY, CDR2 SVGAGI. CDR3 size: 14 residues. This chain's CDR3 is CASSYRGRDSPLHF. The CDR3 DNA sequence: TGTGCCAGCAGCTACAGGGGGAGGGATTCACCCCTCCACTTT.

The rearrangement links TRBV28 to TRBJ2-2; 7 nucleotides line up with TRBD2. Germline trimming cut 7 bases from V and 7 bases from J; bases unmatched to any gene: 6. The CDR3 extends over 13 amino acids. Germline V lookup: CDR1 MDHEN, CDR2 SYDVKM. CDR3 nucleotide sequence: TGTGCCAGCATCCCGGGGGGAGTCGGGGAGCTGTTTTTT. This translates into CASIPGGVGELFF.

The chain links TRBV11-1 to TRBJ2-7; 15 bases are a match to TRBD2. CDR3 length: 19 residues. The germline gives CDR1 SGHAT, CDR2 FQDESV (reference sequence). V lost 6 bases to trimming and J lost 2 bases; unmatched junction nucleotides: 14. CDR3 residues: CASSTGGLAGGLNPYEQYF. The DNA for the CDR3 is TGTGCCAGCAGTACCGGCGGACTAGCGGGGGGGCTGAATCCCTACGAGCAGTACTTC. Drawing the rest from reference TRBV11-1 and TRBJ2-7, the complete variable domain is EAEVAQSPRYKITEKSQAVAFWCDPISGHATLYWYRQILGQGPELLVQFQDESVVDDSQLPKDRFSAERLKGVDSTLKIQPAELGDSAMYLCASSTGGLAGGLNPYEQYFGPGTRLTVT.

V and J are TRBV5-1 and TRBJ2-7; tentative D call: TRBD2 (5 bases). Germline CDR1 is SGHRS and CDR2 is YFSETQ. With 3 bases removed from V and 3 bases from J, the gap between germline ends came to 25 bases. The CDR3 length is 18 residues. CDR3 DNA: TGCGCCAGCAGCTCCCCAACCGTCCCCAGCGGTCGCCTCTACGAGCAGTACTTC. Its translation is CASSSPTVPSGRLYEQYF.